The 15 T cell receptor beta chains reported below all come from one sample, sequenced in a study of T-cell memory formation after mild COVID-19. TCRdb re-called the 5' RACE reads through MiXCR, storing one row per CDR3 protein. Of about 430,000 distinct CDR3 sequences listed, more than 15% are singletons. Material: PBMCs or a T cell subset sorted from them (not recorded which). Source of these receptors: a man between 18 and 35 years old who had mild COVID-19 (a few samples of this study predate the infection). Cell type and time point are not known.

The chain recombines TRBV12-3 or TRBV12-4 with TRBJ2-3; 9 bases match TRBD2. This CDR3 region has 17 residues. Losses at the gene ends were 0 bases for V and 2 bases for J; bases not matched to a gene: 6. CDR3 loop: CASSLASSGEYTDTQYF. In nucleotides, the CDR3 is TGTGCCAGCAGTTTAGCCTCTAGCGGGGAATACACAGATACGCAGTATTTT.

The CDR3 DNA is TGTGCCAGCAGTTACACGCGGGGAAGGGGGACAGATACGCAGTATTTT. Its translation is CASSYTRGRGTDTQYF. This chain links TRBV6-5 with TRBJ2-3; D is perhaps TRBD1 or TRBD2 (6 bases each). The CDR3 sequence is 16 residues long. The V end lost 2 bases, the J end lost 3 bases, and 15 bases lay between the germline ends. Germline CDR1 is MNHEY and CDR2 is SVGAGI.

This clonotype appeared a few times. DNA for the CDR3: TGTGCCAGCAGTTACTCAACAGGGATCTTGAACACTGAAGCTTTCTTT. Translation gives CASSYSTGILNTEAFF. The gene calls are TRBV6-6 and TRBJ1-1, with D perhaps matching TRBD1 (6 bases). The CDR3 sequence is 16 residues long. CDR1 MNHNY and CDR2 SVGAGI come from the germline V gene (reference sequence). The ends were cut back, 0 bases at V and 0 bases at J, with 11 bases in the middle.

A few counts support this clonotype. The V call is TRBV5-1, the J call TRBJ2-3, with a tentative D call TRBD1 (5 bases). CDR3 length: 14 amino acids. Trimming took off 7 bases at V and 2 bases at J, with 14 bases between the two ends. CDR1 and CDR2 (germline): SGHRS, YFSETQ. CDR3 protein: CASRELGVTDTQYF. The DNA for the CDR3 is TGCGCCAGCCGAGAGTTAGGGGTCACAGATACGCAGTATTTT.

This clonotype was seen only a few times. The chain links TRBV4-1 to TRBJ2-3; 10 nucleotides match TRBD2. With 0 bases clipped from V and 1 base from J, the junction kept 1 base outside the gene matches. CDR1 is MGHRA, CDR2 YSYEKL, per germline. The CDR3 consists of 16 residues. Here the CDR3 DNA reads TGCGCCAGCAGCCAAGAGGGGACTAGCGGCACAGATACGCAGTATTTT. Residues: CASSQEGTSGTDTQYF.

This clonotype was counted only a few times. Germline and junction disagree at one end, which may indicate a read error. The chain employs TRBV7-7 and TRBJ2-5; the D gene could be TRBD1 or TRBD2 (5 bases each). Germline values: CDR1 SSHAT, CDR2 FNYEAQ (reference sequence). This CDR3 spans 14 amino acids. The DNA of the CDR3 is TGTGCTAGCAGCTCCCGTGGGGACCCGGAGACCCAGTACTTC. This gives the protein CASSSRGDPETQYF.

The V and J genes are TRBV6-5 and TRBJ1-1; no clear D gene. Between the trimmed V and J ends, which lost 4 bases and 8 bases, there was a span of 17 bases. Per germline, CDR1 MNHEY and CDR2 SVGAGI. The CDR3 extends over 14 amino acids. CDR3 sequence (DNA): TGTGCCAGCAGTTTCCGCTGGGAGGGATCAGAAGCTTTCTTT. This codes for CASSFRWEGSEAFF.

This clonotype was counted once. This chain connects TRBV6-2 or TRBV6-3 to TRBJ2-7, with TRBD2 matching 11 bases. The germline CDR1 and CDR2 sequences are MNHEY and SVGEGT. The CDR3 is made up of 14 amino acids. V shed 6 bases, J shed 4 bases, and the junction held 5 bases outside the gene matches. CDR3 in DNA: TGTGCCAGCAGGACTAGCGGGGTGCAGTACGAGCAGTACTTC. Its protein is CASRTSGVQYEQYF.

This rearrangement joins TRBV3-1 to TRBJ1-1; D uncertain. The CDR3 has 12 amino acids. The ends were cut back, 5 bases at V and 8 bases at J, with 12 bases in the middle. The germline V gene has CDR1 LGHDT and CDR2 YNNKEL (reference sequence). CDR3: CASSSARAEAFF. CDR3 in DNA: TGTGCCAGCAGCTCAGCCCGGGCAGAAGCTTTCTTT.

This clonotype came up many times. The V call is TRBV3-1, the J call TRBJ2-2; D gene ambiguous. This CDR3 is 13 amino acids long. Trimming cost V 9 bases and J 1 base, with 9 bases left between them. In germline, CDR1 is LGHDT, CDR2 YNNKEL (reference sequence). CDR3 in DNA: TGTGCCAGTCGGCTGGAGAACACCGGGGAGCTGTTTTTT. This codes for CASRLENTGELFF.

The chain links TRBV29-1 to TRBJ2-2, with a tentative D call TRBD2 (5 bases). The CDR3 length is 13 residues. Germline CDR1 reads SQVTM; CDR2 reads ANQGSEA. V shed 6 bases and J shed 1 base, with 9 bases lying between them. The CDR3 protein is CSVLGGNTGELFF. CDR3 sequence (DNA): TGCAGCGTGCTCGGAGGGAACACCGGGGAGCTGTTTTTT.

This clonotype was detected only a few times. This chain uses TRBV20-1 with TRBJ2-1; 8 bases agree with TRBD2. The ends lost 0 bases at V and 1 base at J; junction bases unmatched: 5. The CDR3 spans 16 residues. The V gene's germline CDR1 is DFQATT and CDR2 SNEGSKA (reference sequence). The CDR3 DNA reads as TGCAGTGCTAGAGATGTGGCGGGGGGATCCTACAATGAGCAGTTCTTC. Protein: CSARDVAGGSYNEQFF.

The chain combines TRBV5-1 with TRBJ1-3; 9 nucleotides match TRBD1. CDR3 length: 16 residues. Trimming at V came to 4 bases and at J to 3 bases, leaving 8 bases not matched to a gene. Looked up from germline, CDR1 is SGHRS and CDR2 is YFSETQ. Here the CDR3 reads CASSPTGTGYGNTIYF. The CDR3 DNA follows: TGCGCCAGCAGCCCGACCGGGACAGGGTATGGAAACACCATATATTTT.

This clonotype was counted a few times. CDR3 sequence (DNA): TGTGCCAGCAGCTTGAACTTACGGGACAGGGGGAGCTCTGGGGCCAACGTCCTGACTTTC. This sequence encodes CASSLNLRDRGSSGANVLTF. The J gene is TRBJ2-6, the V gene TRBV7-9; 11 nucleotides align to TRBD1. Trimming cost V 3 bases and J 0 bases; bases outside gene matches: 10. Germline V gene sequence: CDR1 SEHNR, CDR2 FQNEAQ (reference sequence). The CDR3 spans 20 residues.

In this sample, this clonotype turned up many times. The chain is built from TRBV4-2 and TRBJ2-1, with TRBD2 matching over 9 bases. V was pared by 0 bases and J by 4 bases, with 10 bases of the junction left unmatched. In germline, CDR1 is LGHNA, CDR2 YNFKEQ. The CDR3 runs 18 residues. The CDR3 DNA follows: TGTGCCAGCAGCCAAGATAGCATTAGCGGGGGCCGATACAATGAGCAGTTCTTC. This sequence encodes CASSQDSISGGRYNEQFF.